These 24 T cell receptor beta chains were sequenced from one sample in a study of OX40 agonist ivuxolimab in advanced cancers. Some clones are missing from TCRdb's copy, which holds only in-frame ones; the method was immunoSEQ multiplex PCR. The table records around 95,000 clones, about nine tenths of them present only once. The sample here was CD4+ or CD8+ T cells sorted from blood, taken in a trial of the OX40 agonist ivuxolimab. Receptors originate from an adult with an advanced solid tumor such as melanoma, head and neck, liver or kidney cancer.

The genes are TRBV2 and TRBJ1-5, with D hard to call. Germline loops: CDR1 SNHLY, CDR2 FYNNEI. Trimming took off 4 bases at V and 4 bases at J, with 14 bases between the two ends. This CDR3 spans 15 amino acids. The CDR3 region is CASSVEGVGNQPQHF. In DNA form, the CDR3 reads TGTGCCAGCAGTGTAGAGGGTGTTGGAAATCAGCCCCAGCATTTT.

The V and J genes are TRBV30 and TRBJ2-7; D call uncertain. CDR1 is GTSNPN, CDR2 SVGIG, per germline (reference sequence). This CDR3 has 11 amino acids. V lost 1 base and J lost 7, with 8 bases in between. The chain's CDR3 is CAWSERSEQYF. The CDR3 nucleotides are TGTGCCTGGAGTGAAAGGAGTGAGCAGTACTTC.

This chain uses TRBV19 with TRBJ2-7; D possibly corresponds to TRBD2 (6 bases). The CDR3 runs 14 residues. Germline CDR1 and CDR2: LNHDA and SQIVND (reference sequence). The ends were cut back, 2 bases at V and 6 bases at J, with 14 bases in the middle. The CDR3 sequence: CASSIRITGGEQYF. CDR3 coding DNA: TGTGCCAGTAGTATACGGATTACCGGGGGCGAGCAGTACTTC.

The CDR3 loop reads CAWSPYQGASNQPQHF. CDR3 in DNA: TGTGCCTGGAGTCCCTACCAGGGAGCTAGCAATCAGCCCCAGCATTTT. The rearrangement joins TRBV30 to TRBJ1-5, with D possibly matching TRBD1 (5 bases). Between the trimmed V and J ends, which lost 2 bases and 0 bases, there was a span of 14 bases. The CDR3 consists of 16 residues. Per germline, CDR1 GTSNPN and CDR2 SVGIG (reference sequence).

The chain joins TRBV5-1 to TRBJ2-1; tentatively, D is TRBD1 (6 bases). The germline V gene has CDR1 SGHRS and CDR2 YFSETQ. The V end lost 0 bases, the J end lost 8 bases, and 12 bases lay between the germline ends. The CDR3 consists of 14 residues. The chain's CDR3 is CASSLGAGTHEQFF. The DNA for the CDR3 is TGCGCCAGCAGCTTGGGGGCAGGGACACATGAGCAGTTCTTC.

This rearrangement joins TRBV6-1 to TRBJ1-1; perhaps TRBD1 as D (5 bases). This CDR3 has 14 residues. Trimming stripped 3 bases from V and 5 bases from J, with 13 bases between. The germline V gene encodes CDR1 MNHNS and CDR2 SASEGT. CDR3 bases: TGTGCCAGCAGTGACAACCCAGGGTGGACTGAAGCTTTCTTT. This sequence encodes CASSDNPGWTEAFF.

This chain connects TRBV28 to TRBJ2-7; D may be TRBD1 (6 bases). Trimming stripped 6 bases from V and 2 bases from J, with 11 bases between. Germline assignment: CDR1 MDHEN and CDR2 SYDVKM. The CDR3 extends over 13 amino acids. The DNA for the CDR3 is TGTGCCAGCAGCGGACAGATGCCCTACGAGCAGTACTTC. Translation gives CASSGQMPYEQYF.

V is TRBV29-1 and J is TRBJ2-4; tentatively, D is TRBD1 or TRBD2 (6 bases each). Germline loops: CDR1 SQVTM, CDR2 ANQGSEA. This CDR3 contains 14 residues. V was cut by 5 bases and J by 2 bases, with 13 bases left in between. The CDR3 loop is CSVRGTMSKNIQYF. CDR3 sequence (DNA): TGCAGCGTTCGGGGGACAATGTCCAAAAACATTCAGTACTTC. The full variable domain, with the rest looked up from reference TRBV29-1 and TRBJ2-4, is SAVISQKPSRDICQRGTSLTIQCQVDSQVTMMFWYRQQPGQSLTLIATANQGSEATYESGFVIDKFPISRPNLTFSTLTVSNMSPEDSSIYLCSVRGTMSKNIQYFGAGTRLSVL.

This chain links TRBV5-4 with TRBJ2-3; 7 bases are shared with TRBD1. V lost 0 bases to trimming and J lost 4 bases; unmatched junction nucleotides: 2. This CDR3 spans 14 amino acids. Germline assignment: CDR1 SGHNT and CDR2 YYREEE (reference sequence). The CDR3, as DNA: TGTGCCAGCAGCTTGGGACAGGGACCAGATACGCAGTATTTT. This encodes CASSLGQGPDTQYF.

The chain is built from TRBV29-1 and TRBJ2-5, with D perhaps TRBD1 (5 bases). This CDR3 is built from 15 residues. The V and J ends lost 4 bases and 2 bases respectively, with 17 bases between them. Germline V gene data show CDR1 as SQVTM and CDR2 as ANQGSEA. The CDR3: CSVVLAAGRQETQYF. The CDR3 nucleotides read TGCAGCGTTGTTCTCGCGGCAGGGCGACAAGAGACCCAGTACTTC.

The chain has TRBV7-9 and TRBJ2-7; unclear D gene. Looked up from germline, CDR1 is SEHNR and CDR2 is FQNEAQ (reference sequence). V gave up 7 bases and J gave up 4 bases, with 20 bases separating them. The CDR3 sequence is 15 residues long. In DNA, the CDR3 is TGTGCCAGCACCCCCGGTATCCAGATCGAGTACGAGCAGTACTTC. Its translation: CASTPGIQIEYEQYF.

V usage is TRBV27 and J usage is TRBJ1-2; weak D call: TRBD1 (6 bases). Germline lookup yields CDR1 MNHEY and CDR2 SMNVEV (reference sequence). Trimming removed 6 bases from V and 5 bases from J, with 13 bases in between. CDR3 size: 13 residues. The CDR3: CASRTQGRYGYTF. CDR3 DNA: TGTGCCAGCAGGACCCAGGGGCGGTATGGCTACACCTTC.

V and J are TRBV27 and TRBJ2-2; possible D gene TRBD2, 7 bases. Trimming removed 6 bases from V and 6 bases from J, with 14 bases in between. The V gene's germline CDR1 is MNHEY and CDR2 SMNVEV (reference sequence). The CDR3 has 14 amino acids. CDR3 nucleotide sequence: TGTGCCAGCAGCTGGAAGGGGGGGGCCGGGGAGCTGTTTTTT. This gives the protein CASSWKGGAGELFF.

The genes are TRBV2 and TRBJ2-3; D is perhaps TRBD2 (5 bases). Deletions cut 7 bases from V and 0 bases from J, with 11 bases between. Germline CDR1 is SNHLY and CDR2 is FYNNEI. The CDR3 has 14 amino acids. CDR3 coding DNA: TGTGCCAGCATTCTAGCTTCTAGCACAGATACGCAGTATTTT. Its protein is CASILASSTDTQYF.

The chain has TRBV28 and TRBJ1-1, with D unresolved. V gave up 6 bases and J gave up 5 bases, with 10 bases separating them. Germline CDR1 reads MDHEN; CDR2 reads SYDVKM. CDR3 length equals 12 residues. The CDR3 here is CASRQVGTEAFF. CDR3 bases: TGTGCCAGCAGGCAGGTAGGAACTGAAGCTTTCTTT. Complete variable domain (other parts from reference TRBV28 and TRBJ1-1): DVKVTQSSRYLVKRTGEKVFLECVQDMDHENMFWYRQDPGLGLRLIYFSYDVKMKEKGDIPEGYSVSREKKERFSLILESASTNQTSMYLCASRQVGTEAFFGQGTRLTVV.

This sequence joins TRBV30 and TRBJ1-3; 7 bases line up with TRBD1. In germline, CDR1 is GTSNPN, CDR2 SVGIG (reference sequence). The CDR3 sequence is 15 residues long. V lost 2 bases and J lost 5; bases outside the gene matches: 9. The CDR3 spells CAWSPPRGVRNTIYF. In DNA form, the CDR3 reads TGTGCCTGGAGTCCCCCCAGGGGGGTGAGAAACACCATATATTTT.

The J gene is TRBJ2-2, the V gene TRBV5-4; D uncertain. This CDR3 comprises 12 residues. The V end was cut by 0 bases, the J end by 8 bases, with 5 bases between. Germline lookup yields CDR1 SGHNT and CDR2 YYREEE (reference sequence). The CDR3 spells CASSLEVGELFF. In DNA, the CDR3 is TGTGCCAGCAGCTTGGAGGTTGGGGAGCTGTTTTTT.

The chain carries TRBV9 and TRBJ2-7; the match to TRBD2 covers 10 bases. The CDR3 totals 16 residues. Germline trimming cut 0 bases from V and 4 bases from J; bases unmatched to any gene: 7. Germline V CDR1 and CDR2: SGDLS, YYNGEE. In nucleotides, the CDR3 is TGTGCCAGCAGCGTAGGAGCGGGGGGGCCCTTGTACGAGCAGTACTTC. Translated: CASSVGAGGPLYEQYF.

V usage is TRBV14 and J usage is TRBJ2-3, with TRBD1 as a possible D gene (5 bases). The germline V and J ends were trimmed by 1 base and 4 bases, with 15 bases remaining between them. Germline V gene sequence: CDR1 SGHDN, CDR2 FVKESK. The CDR3 totals 16 residues. The CDR3 loop reads CASSQGWGANPDTQYF. DNA for the CDR3: TGTGCCAGCAGCCAAGGTTGGGGCGCCAACCCAGATACGCAGTATTTT.

The genes are TRBV19 and TRBJ1-1, with a weak D call TRBD1 (5 bases). V was trimmed by 3 bases and J by 5 bases, leaving 16 bases between them. The CDR3 is 15 amino acids. From germline, CDR1 is LNHDA and CDR2 SQIVND (reference sequence). CDR3 sequence: CASSIPGQGRTEAFF. CDR3 bases: TGTGCCAGTAGTATCCCTGGACAAGGAAGGACTGAAGCTTTCTTT. Combining the CDR3 with reference TRBV19 and TRBJ1-1 gives the whole variable domain DGGITQSPKYLFRKEGQNVTLSCEQNLNHDAMYWYRQDPGQGLRLIYYSQIVNDFQKGDIAEGYSVSREKKESFPLTVTSAQKNPTAFYLCASSIPGQGRTEAFFGQGTRLTVV.

The rearrangement links TRBV5-6 to TRBJ2-1; TRBD2 matches 10 bases. V gave up 0 bases and J gave up 8 bases; unmatched junction bases: 8. Germline V gene lookup returns CDR1 SGHDT and CDR2 YYEEEE. The CDR3 is 16 amino acids. The CDR3 protein is CASSLVFSGGRDEQFF. The CDR3 DNA sequence: TGTGCCAGCAGCTTGGTATTTAGCGGGGGGAGGGATGAGCAGTTCTTC. Using reference TRBV5-6 and TRBJ2-1 for the parts outside the CDR3, the full variable domain is DAGVTQSPTHLIKTRGQQVTLRCSPKSGHDTVSWYQQALGQGPQFIFQYYEEEERQRGNFPDRFSGHQFPNYSSELNVNALLLGDSALYLCASSLVFSGGRDEQFFGPGTRLTVL.

DNA for the CDR3: TGTGCCAGTAGTATCGTACAGGGGGCTACCGGGGCCAACGTCCTGACTTTC. Its protein is CASSIVQGATGANVLTF. The chain is built from TRBV19 and TRBJ2-6, with 9 bases that match TRBD1. CDR1 is LNHDA and CDR2 is SQIVND in the germline V gene (reference sequence). The V gene end was trimmed by 3 bases and the J gene end by 4 bases; junction bases not matched to a gene: 7. CDR3 size: 17 residues.

The chain employs TRBV30 and TRBJ1-6; no reliable D call. Trimming removed 0 bases at V and 0 bases at J, with 9 bases between. The CDR3 sequence is 16 residues long. Per germline, CDR1 GTSNPN and CDR2 SVGIG (reference sequence). The CDR3 here is CAWSVSVFSYNSPLHF. CDR3 nucleotide sequence: TGTGCCTGGAGTGTGTCCGTCTTCTCCTATAATTCACCCCTCCACTTT.

This chain links TRBV19 with TRBJ1-1; no firm D call. In germline, CDR1 is LNHDA, CDR2 SQIVND (reference sequence). The CDR3 runs to 16 residues. Trimming cost V 3 bases and J 5 bases, with 19 bases left between them. CDR3 protein: CASSIHSRTGKTEAFF. In DNA form, the CDR3 reads TGTGCCAGTAGTATCCATTCAAGGACGGGAAAGACTGAAGCTTTCTTT.